This T cell receptor (beta chain) came from a study of T cell responses to AZD1222 COVID-19 vaccine. The study, taken as a whole, reports: Clonal diversity was possibly underestimated; the donors were predominantly white British and more often female.

This clone has only one observation. Its antigen is as yet unknown. CDR3 size: 15 residues. Germline assignment: CDR1 MDHEN and CDR2 SYDVKM. V was cut by 3 bases and J by 0 bases, with 9 bases left in between. Here immunoSEQ multiplex PCR was the method, and the copy in TCRdb shows in-frame clones only, minus some. The table shows under 100,000 clones, with about 90% occurring only once. The sequence derives from an adult in good health. This material consisted of peripheral blood, taken on day 0 of MenACWY control vaccination. The genes are TRBV28 and TRBJ1-3; unclear D gene. As DNA, the CDR3 is TGTGCCAGCAGTTTTGGCGGTGCCTCTGGAAACACCATATATTTT. This translates into CASSFGGASGNTIYF.